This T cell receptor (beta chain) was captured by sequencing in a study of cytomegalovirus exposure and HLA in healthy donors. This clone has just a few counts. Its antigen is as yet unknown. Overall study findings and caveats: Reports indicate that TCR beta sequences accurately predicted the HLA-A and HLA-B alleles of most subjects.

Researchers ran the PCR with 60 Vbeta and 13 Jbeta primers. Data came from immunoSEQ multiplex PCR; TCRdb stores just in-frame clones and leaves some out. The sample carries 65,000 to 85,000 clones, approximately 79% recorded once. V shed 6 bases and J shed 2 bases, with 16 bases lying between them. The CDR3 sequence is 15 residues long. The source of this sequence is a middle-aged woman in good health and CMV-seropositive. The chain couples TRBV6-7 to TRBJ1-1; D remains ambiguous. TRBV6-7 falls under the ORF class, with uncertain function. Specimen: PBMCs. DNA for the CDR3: TGTGCCAGCAGCGTCTTGGACGGGAGCAACACTGAAGCTTTCTTT. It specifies CASSVLDGSNTEAFF.